This T cell receptor beta chain was observed in a study of blood T cells in healthy people across ages. A second PCR of about 6 to 12 cycles used a sample-barcoded 5' primer and a J-beta primer mix. In TCRdb, the 5' RACE reads were re-called with MiXCR into one record per CDR3 protein. The table includes 700,000 to 900,000 distinct CDR3 sequences, about 55% detected once. This CDR3 spans 15 amino acids. V lost 5 bases and J 0 bases, leaving 11 bases between the germline ends. The germline V gene has CDR1 MNHEY and CDR2 SVGEGT. The V and J genes are TRBV6-2 or TRBV6-3 and TRBJ2-1, with D unresolved. The receptor was derived from a man aged 80 or over in good health. The sample taken for sequencing was blood. CDR3 bases: TGTGCCAGCAGTGCGCAAAGAAGCTCCTACAATGAGCAGTTCTTC. Translated, it gives CASSAQRSSYNEQFF.